The 25 T cell receptor beta chains given below trace back to one sample, sequenced in a study of blood T cells in healthy people across ages. Through a sample-barcoded 5' primer and a J-beta primer mix, a second PCR was run for roughly 7 to 11 cycles. One entry per CDR3 protein results from TCRdb running MiXCR on the 5' RACE reads. In the table there are under 2 million distinct CDR3 sequences, about 35% of which are singletons. The sample comprised blood. Receptors originate from a woman in her twenties or thirties in good health.

This clonotype was seen a handful of times. The chain combines TRBV3-1 with TRBJ1-2; D is unclear. The CDR3 spans 13 residues. V was shortened by 1 base and J by 5 bases, with 8 bases between the two germline ends. Germline V gives CDR1 LGHDT, CDR2 YNNKEL (reference sequence). CDR3 sequence: CASSQGLTYGYTF. DNA for the CDR3: TGTGCCAGCAGCCAAGGCCTGACTTATGGCTACACCTTC.

This clonotype was picked up many times. This sequence joins TRBV3-1 and TRBJ2-3; unclear D gene. Germline V lookup: CDR1 LGHDT, CDR2 YNNKEL (reference sequence). The CDR3 spans 13 residues. The V end was cut by 1 base, the J end by 10 bases, with 12 bases between. The chain's CDR3 is CASSQGYKESQYF. As DNA, the CDR3 is TGTGCCAGCAGCCAAGGTTATAAGGAATCGCAGTATTTT.

The genes are TRBV25-1 and TRBJ1-1; D unresolved. Per germline, CDR1 MGHDK and CDR2 SYGVNS. Trimming left V 3 bases short and J 6 bases short, with 5 bases between. The CDR3 totals 11 residues. CDR3 DNA: TGTGCCAGCAGTGATGGGCCTGAAGCTTTCTTT. Translated: CASSDGPEAFF.

The V and J genes are TRBV3-1 and TRBJ1-6; D ambiguous. Trimming shortened V by 1 base and J by 6 bases, and 10 bases separated the two germline ends. The CDR3 has 15 residues. Germline V gives CDR1 LGHDT, CDR2 YNNKEL (reference sequence). The CDR3 region is CASSQVVFGNSPLHF. In DNA form, the CDR3 reads TGTGCCAGCAGCCAAGTTGTATTTGGTAATTCACCCCTCCACTTT. Looking up the rest from reference TRBV3-1 and TRBJ1-6 gives the full variable domain: DTAVSQTPKYLVTQMGNDKSIKCEQNLGHDTMYWYKQDSKKFLKIMFSYNNKELIINETVPNRFSPKSPDKAHLNLHINSLELGDSAVYFCASSQVVFGNSPLHFGNGTRLTVT.

This clonotype appeared a few times. The chain has TRBV9 and TRBJ2-3, with D unclear. The CDR3 totals 14 residues. Trimming removed 0 bases from V and 5 bases from J, with 10 bases in between. Per the germline V gene, CDR1 is SGDLS and CDR2 is YYNGEE. The CDR3 region has the DNA TGTGCCAGCAGCGTAGAGGCGGCAGGAGATACGCAGTATTTT. Translated: CASSVEAAGDTQYF.

In this sample, this clonotype turned up a few times. The chain recombines TRBV27 with TRBJ2-5; 7 positions agree with TRBD2. The germline gives CDR1 MNHEY, CDR2 SMNVEV (reference sequence). This CDR3 is built from 16 residues. V gave up 4 bases and J gave up 0 bases; unmatched junction bases: 8. CDR3: CASSSIAGPYQETQYF. The DNA of the CDR3 is TGTGCCAGCAGTTCCATAGCGGGTCCCTACCAAGAGACCCAGTACTTC.

This clonotype was picked up a small number of times. The germline gene is not matched at one end of the junction; a read error may be the cause. The CDR3 nucleotides are TGTGCCAGTAGCTTGGGGGGGACTTCTAACTATGGCTACACCTTC. Translated: CASSLGGTSNYGYTF. The chain recombines TRBV5-6 with TRBJ1-2; the D gene is possibly TRBD1 (5 bases). Germline CDR1 is SGHDT and CDR2 is YYEEEE. This CDR3 has 15 residues. Variable domain in full (rest from reference TRBV5-6 and TRBJ1-2): DAGVTQSPTHLIKTRGQQVTLRCSPKSGHDTVSWYQQALGQGPQFIFQYYEEEERQRGNFPDRFSGHQFPNYSSELNVNALLLGDSALYLCASSLGGTSNYGYTFGSGTRLTVV.

DNA of the CDR3: TGTGCCAGCAGCTTAGTCACGGGACAGGGGAAGTACGAGCAGTACTTC. Amino acid sequence: CASSLVTGQGKYEQYF. The gene calls are TRBV11-2 and TRBJ2-7, with 10 bases that match TRBD1. The V gene's germline CDR1 is SGHAT and CDR2 FQNNGV. Trimming took 1 base from V and 4 from J; bases not matched to a gene: 7. The CDR3 extends over 16 amino acids.

This clonotype was seen more than once but under ten times. The chain combines TRBV10-3 with TRBJ1-2; a possible D gene is TRBD1 (6 bases). This CDR3 is 14 amino acids long. The V gene lost 3 bases and the J gene lost 8 bases, with 16 bases spanning the gap. Germline-derived CDR1 and CDR2 are ENHRY and SYGVKD. This CDR3 reads CAISDPVRTEGYTF. The CDR3 nucleotides read TGTGCCATCAGTGACCCGGTTCGGACAGAAGGCTACACCTTC.

In this sample, this clonotype turned up many times. The chain couples TRBV29-1 to TRBJ2-7; D unclear. The germline CDR1 and CDR2 sequences are SQVTM and ANQGSEA. The CDR3 contains 12 residues. V lost 0 bases, J lost 6 bases, and 9 bases lay in between. The CDR3 sequence: CSVEDGASEQYF. In DNA form, the CDR3 reads TGCAGCGTTGAAGATGGAGCCTCCGAGCAGTACTTC.

This clonotype was seen only a few times. V usage is TRBV5-1 and J usage is TRBJ2-7; 13 positions match TRBD2. There are 17 residues in the CDR3. The V gene's germline CDR1 is SGHRS and CDR2 YFSETQ. V dropped 1 base and J dropped 6; count of bases not matched to a gene: 10. The CDR3: CASSLTTLLAGGSEQYF. In DNA form, the CDR3 reads TGCGCCAGCAGCTTGACCACCTTACTAGCGGGAGGGAGCGAGCAGTACTTC.

The chain combines TRBV2 with TRBJ2-2; D is ambiguous. Germline V gives CDR1 SNHLY, CDR2 FYNNEI. V lost 0 bases to trimming and J lost 6 bases, with 5 bases between them. This CDR3 has 13 residues. CDR3 loop: CASSEAVPGELFF. DNA of the CDR3: TGTGCCAGCAGTGAAGCGGTCCCCGGGGAGCTGTTTTTT.

This clonotype was seen more than once but under ten times. The rearrangement links TRBV20-1 to TRBJ2-3; 14 bases fit TRBD2. CDR3 length: 17 residues. CDR1 and CDR2 (germline): DFQATT, SNEGSKA (reference sequence). After removal of 4 bases from V and 0 bases from J, the junction contained 6 bases not matched to a gene. Written as DNA, the CDR3 is TGCAGTGCTATTCCCGGGACTAGCGGGAGTAGCACAGATACGCAGTATTTT. Amino acids: CSAIPGTSGSSTDTQYF.

The chain employs TRBV18 and TRBJ2-1; 7 bases are shared with TRBD2. V was pared by 3 bases and J by 8 bases, with 10 bases of the junction left unmatched. The CDR3 totals 15 residues. CDR1 is KGHSH and CDR2 is LQKENI in the germline V gene. The CDR3 bases are TGTGCCAGCTCACCTGGACTAGAAAAGGCCCATGAGCAGTTCTTC. It is translated as CASSPGLEKAHEQFF.

This clonotype was seen only a few times. The chain combines TRBV7-9 with TRBJ1-2; the D gene is possibly TRBD1 (5 bases). Trimming took 0 bases from V and 4 from J, leaving 9 bases between them. Germline V CDR1 and CDR2: SEHNR, FQNEAQ (reference sequence). This CDR3 spans 14 amino acids. CDR3 DNA: TGTGCCAGCAGCTTAGCTTGGGGCTTCTATGGCTACACCTTC. Amino acids: CASSLAWGFYGYTF.

The chain recombines TRBV24-1 with TRBJ2-1; D may be TRBD1 or TRBD2 (5 bases each). The CDR3 extends over 15 amino acids. V lost 4 bases and J 8 bases, leaving 17 bases between the germline ends. Germline CDR1 KGHDR, CDR2 SFDVKD. CDR3 nucleotides: TGTGCCACCAGTGACCCAGGGACGCTCGGGGATGAGCAGTTCTTC. As protein: CATSDPGTLGDEQFF.

A few counts support this clonotype. J is TRBJ2-1 and V is TRBV7-9; the D gene is possibly TRBD2 (5 bases). The CDR3 runs 14 residues. Germline V gene data show CDR1 as SEHNR and CDR2 as FQNEAQ (reference sequence). V shed 5 bases and J shed 10 bases, with 18 bases lying between them. The CDR3 here is CASSQPLGVGEQFF. The CDR3 region has the DNA TGTGCCAGCAGCCAACCCCTCGGGGTTGGGGAGCAGTTCTTC.

This clonotype occurred a few times. The V gene is TRBV4-2, the J gene TRBJ1-5; tentatively, D is TRBD1 (6 bases). V lost 6 bases and J 4 bases, leaving 13 bases between the germline ends. CDR1 and CDR2 (germline): LGHNA, YNFKEQ. The CDR3 is 14 amino acids. The CDR3 is CASSAPGENQPQHF. Here the CDR3 DNA reads TGTGCCAGCAGTGCCCCAGGGGAGAATCAGCCCCAGCATTTT.

This clonotype has just a few counts. The chain has TRBV6-5 and TRBJ1-2; TRBD1 matches 7 bases. The junction had 19 bases not matched to a gene; V was cut back by 4 bases and J by 8 bases. CDR3 length: 17 residues. Germline assignment: CDR1 MNHEY and CDR2 SVGAGI. The CDR3 protein is CASSLQPPRDRGRGYTF. DNA for the CDR3: TGTGCCAGCAGTTTACAACCTCCCCGGGACAGAGGTCGGGGCTACACCTTC.

This clonotype turned up a few times. The rearrangement links TRBV6-6 to TRBJ2-5, with 8 bases aligning to TRBD2. The CDR3 is made up of 14 amino acids. The junction had 11 bases not matched to a gene; V was cut back by 7 bases and J by 7 bases. Per the germline V gene, CDR1 is MNHNY and CDR2 is SVGAGI (reference sequence). In DNA, the CDR3 is TGTGCCAGCAAAGCGAACGGGGGGGCCGGGACCCAGTACTTC. Translating gives CASKANGGAGTQYF.

The rearrangement joins TRBV30 to TRBJ2-3; D is perhaps TRBD2 (7 bases). The germline gives CDR1 GTSNPN, CDR2 SVGIG (reference sequence). The CDR3 is 11 amino acids. Trimming stripped 8 bases from V and 4 bases from J, with 10 bases between. The CDR3 DNA reads TGTGCCCTAGGGGGGGCAGATACGCAGTATTTT. This encodes CALGGADTQYF.

This clonotype was observed a few times. A much larger clone is a single base away; this may be a read error. This sequence joins TRBV2 and TRBJ2-7; a weak D match, TRBD2 (6 bases). The germline V and J ends were trimmed by 6 bases and 3 bases, with 9 bases remaining between them. CDR1 SNHLY and CDR2 FYNNEI come from the germline V gene. This CDR3 is built from 12 residues. This chain's CDR3 is CASRYGGYEQYF. As DNA, the CDR3 is TGTGCCAGCAGGTACGGGGGCTACGAGCAGTACTTC.

The table lists this clonotype with a few counts. This sequence joins TRBV11-2 and TRBJ2-1; 9 bases line up with TRBD2. Germline CDR1 is SGHAT and CDR2 is FQNNGV. The CDR3 is 15 residues long. J gave up 5 bases and V 2 bases, and 4 bases lay outside the gene matches. The CDR3 here is CASSLLAGRDNEQFF. DNA of the CDR3: TGTGCCAGCAGCTTACTAGCGGGACGCGACAATGAGCAGTTCTTC. The full variable domain, rest sourced from reference TRBV11-2 and TRBJ2-1, is EAGVAQSPRYKIIEKRQSVAFWCNPISGHATLYWYQQILGQGPKLLIQFQNNGVVDDSQLPKDRFSAERLKGVDSTLKIQPAKLEDSAVYLCASSLLAGRDNEQFFGPGTRLTVL.

This clonotype was counted once. The chain combines TRBV15 with TRBJ2-5; possible D gene TRBD1, 5 bases. Germline V gives CDR1 LNHNV, CDR2 YYDKDF (reference sequence). The length of the CDR3 is 13 residues. V was trimmed by 0 bases and J by 11 bases, leaving 13 bases between them. In nucleotides, the CDR3 is TGTGCCACCAGCAGAGATCAGAAAGGGGCGCAGTACTTC. This gives the protein CATSRDQKGAQYF.

This chain connects TRBV20-1 to TRBJ1-5, with no clear D. Trimming cost V 4 bases and J 0 bases, with 16 bases left between them. CDR1 and CDR2 from the germline V gene are DFQATT and SNEGSKA (reference sequence). There are 16 residues in the CDR3. The CDR3 loop is CSATEVGAYSNQPQHF. CDR3 coding DNA: TGCAGTGCTACAGAGGTTGGAGCTTATAGCAATCAGCCCCAGCATTTT.